The 2 T cell receptor beta chains below all came from one sample that was sequenced in a study of T cell responses to AZD1222 COVID-19 vaccine. Using immunoSEQ multiplex PCR, the repertoire was profiled, and TCRdb retains in-frame clones only, with some absent. The repertoire consists of some 130,000 clones, with roughly 90% occurring once and the leading ten covering 1.5% to 2%. The sequencing used peripheral blood, collected on day 0 of AZD1222 vaccination. All receptors come from an adult in good health.

The J gene is TRBJ2-7, the V gene TRBV9, with D perhaps TRBD1 or TRBD2 (5 bases each). V lost 2 bases, J lost 2 bases, and 11 bases lay in between. The CDR3 consists of 14 residues. CDR1 SGDLS and CDR2 YYNGEE come from the germline V gene. In nucleotides, the CDR3 is TGTGCCAGCAGCGTTTCCGGGGCCACCTACGAGCAGTACTTC. Amino acid sequence: CASSVSGATYEQYF.

This clone was seen once. This chain joins TRBV5-4 and TRBJ2-7, with 8 nucleotides matching TRBD1. This CDR3 contains 13 residues. Germline V gene data show CDR1 as SGHNT and CDR2 as YYREEE (reference sequence). The V segment lost 4 bases and the J segment 4 bases; nucleotides outside the gene matches: 4. CDR3 sequence (DNA): TGTGCCAGCAGCCAGGACAGGGCGTACGAGCAGTACTTC. Translation gives CASSQDRAYEQYF.